This T cell receptor beta chain was sequenced during a study of blood T cell repertoires in COVID-19. Across the study: Some COVID-19 samples were acute and others convalescent; all came from the United States, Italy and Spain.

Measured with immunoSEQ multiplex PCR; TCRdb has only the in-frame clones, and not every one. The sample consists of 30,000 to 40,000 clones, around 82% of them appearing once. The V end was cut by 0 bases, the J end by 1 base, with 7 bases between. The CDR3 consists of 15 residues. The germline V gene has CDR1 LNHDA and CDR2 SQIVND (reference sequence). The rearrangement joins TRBV19 to TRBJ1-5; no definite D call. This TCR was sampled from a man aged 80 or over with active or convalescent COVID-19. The sample was peripheral blood. The CDR3 region is CASSIDGGSNQPQHF. The CDR3, as DNA: TGTGCCAGTAGTATAGATGGAGGCAGCAATCAGCCCCAGCATTTT.